One and the same sample provided the 20 T cell receptor beta chains below, sequenced in a study of somatic mutations in cytotoxic T cells in rheumatoid arthritis. TCRdb's copy holds only in-frame clones and misses some; the assay was immunoSEQ multiplex PCR. The sample has under 9,000 clones, around 91% seen once. Material: CD8+ T cells sorted from blood. The source is a woman aged 70 to 79 with rheumatoid arthritis.

This CDR3 is CASSPGAGSEQYF. The DNA for the CDR3 is TGTGCCAGCAGCCCGGGAGCGGGGAGCGAGCAGTACTTC. This chain uses TRBV11-2 with TRBJ2-5, with TRBD2 matching over 7 bases. The J call may be in error: the DNA end matches TRBJ2-7 better. CDR1 is SGHAT, CDR2 FQNNGV, per germline. CDR3 size: 13 residues.

The V call is TRBV27, the J call TRBJ2-1; perhaps TRBD2 as D (5 bases). CDR3 length equals 12 residues. Germline CDR1 reads MNHEY; CDR2 reads SMNVEV (reference sequence). V dropped 3 bases and J dropped 9 bases, with 9 bases sitting between them. As DNA, the CDR3 is TGTGCCAGCAGTTTTCGAGGGATTGAGCAGTTCTTC. Its protein product is CASSFRGIEQFF.

The rearrangement links TRBV19 to TRBJ2-1; 7 bases fit TRBD1. This CDR3 spans 16 amino acids. Losses at the gene ends were 3 bases for V and 5 bases for J; bases not matched to a gene: 10. From germline, CDR1 is LNHDA and CDR2 SQIVND (reference sequence). The CDR3 is CASSISAQGINNEQFF. The CDR3 DNA is TGTGCCAGTAGTATTTCCGCACAGGGGATCAACAATGAGCAGTTCTTC.

The chain carries TRBV5-1 and TRBJ2-7; 8 bases fit TRBD2. V dropped 0 bases and J dropped 5; count of bases not matched to a gene: 4. The V gene's germline CDR1 is SGHRS and CDR2 YFSETQ. The CDR3 is 14 amino acids. CDR3 in amino acids: CASSLVAGRNEQYF. The CDR3 DNA sequence: TGCGCCAGCAGCTTGGTAGCGGGGCGGAACGAGCAGTACTTC.

The gene calls are TRBV27 and TRBJ1-5; no definite D call. CDR3 length equals 17 residues. The V end was cut by 5 bases, the J end by 2 bases, with 19 bases between. Germline V gives CDR1 MNHEY, CDR2 SMNVEV (reference sequence). CDR3 loop: CASSQSGVLQGNQPQHF. In DNA, the CDR3 is TGTGCCAGCAGTCAATCCGGGGTCCTCCAGGGCAATCAGCCCCAGCATTTT.

The chain recombines TRBV11-3 with TRBJ1-1; D call uncertain. V was pared by 0 bases and J by 4 bases, with 15 bases between. There are 16 residues in the CDR3. Germline values: CDR1 SGHNT, CDR2 YENEEA. CDR3 amino acids: CASSLDGREGLTEAFF. The DNA of the CDR3 is TGTGCCAGCAGCTTAGATGGACGGGAAGGTCTCACTGAAGCTTTCTTT.

The chain is built from TRBV6-5 and TRBJ1-5, with D perhaps matching TRBD1 (5 bases). Trimming left V 4 bases short and J 3 bases short, with 16 bases between. Per germline, CDR1 MNHEY and CDR2 SVGAGI. This CDR3 is 16 amino acids long. The CDR3 coding sequence is TGTGCCAGCAGTTCCCGTCTGGGACTTGTCAATCAGCCCCAGCATTTT. As protein: CASSSRLGLVNQPQHF.

The V call is TRBV27, the J call TRBJ2-5; a weak D match, TRBD1 (6 bases). V was pared by 5 bases and J by 0 bases, with 10 bases between. The CDR3 is 14 residues long. CDR1 is MNHEY, CDR2 SMNVEV, per germline (reference sequence). This CDR3 reads CASSPTGDQETQYF. CDR3 nucleotide sequence: TGTGCCAGCAGTCCGACAGGTGACCAAGAGACCCAGTACTTC.

The chain couples TRBV10-3 to TRBJ1-1; tentative D call: TRBD1 (5 bases). Trimming shortened V by 6 bases and J by 1 base, and 15 bases separated the two germline ends. Germline-derived CDR1 and CDR2 are ENHRY and SYGVKD. The CDR3 totals 15 residues. The CDR3 bases are TGTGCCATCAGGGATTATACGGGGGGGAACACTGAAGCTTTCTTT. Encoded protein: CAIRDYTGGNTEAFF.

V is TRBV7-9 and J is TRBJ2-3; D is perhaps TRBD2 (6 bases). V was shortened by 5 bases and J by 3 bases, with 12 bases between the two germline ends. CDR1 is SEHNR, CDR2 FQNEAQ, per germline (reference sequence). The length of the CDR3 is 14 residues. CDR3 DNA sequence: TGTGCCAGCAGCCCCCGGAGCGGGACAGATACGCAGTATTTT. Translating gives CASSPRSGTDTQYF.

The chain is built from TRBV7-9 and TRBJ2-7; D is possibly TRBD1 (6 bases). The CDR3 covers 17 residues. Looked up from germline, CDR1 is SEHNR and CDR2 is FQNEAQ (reference sequence). Trimming removed 3 bases at V and 5 bases at J, with 23 bases between. CDR3 sequence: CASSLERQAYPTDEQYF. As DNA, the CDR3 is TGTGCCAGCAGCTTGGAGAGACAGGCATATCCTACTGACGAGCAGTACTTC. Using reference TRBV7-9 and TRBJ2-7 for the parts outside the CDR3, the full variable domain is DTGVSQNPRHKITKRGQNVTFRCDPISEHNRLYWYRQTLGQGPEFLTYFQNEAQLEKSRLLSDRFSAERPKGSFSTLEIQRTEQGDSAMYLCASSLERQAYPTDEQYFGPGTRLTVT.

The chain joins TRBV4-3 to TRBJ1-2, with 8 bases that match TRBD1. Per germline, CDR1 LGHNA and CDR2 YSLEER. The CDR3 runs to 16 residues. J was trimmed by 1 base and V by 1 base; bases with no gene match: 5. CDR3 region: CASSQGQGASNYGYTF. For the CDR3, the DNA is TGCGCCAGCAGCCAAGGTCAGGGGGCCAGTAACTATGGCTACACCTTC.

This chain joins TRBV5-4 and TRBJ1-2, with no clear D. Germline V CDR1 and CDR2: SGHNT, YYREEE (reference sequence). CDR3 length: 15 residues. The V and J ends lost 8 bases and 4 bases respectively, with 21 bases between them. The CDR3 nucleotides are TGTGCCAGTCCCTTCGGAGCCGGGAGCCTCTATGGCTACACCTTC. This encodes CASPFGAGSLYGYTF.

The V and J genes are TRBV5-4 and TRBJ1-5, with unresolved D. This CDR3 has 12 residues. Germline V gives CDR1 SGHNT, CDR2 YYREEE (reference sequence). Trimming removed 2 bases at V and 4 bases at J, with 4 bases between. CDR3 bases: TGTGCCAGCAGCTTTGAGAATCAGCCCCAGCATTTT. It is translated as CASSFENQPQHF.

This clone has a handful of counts. V usage is TRBV25-1 and J usage is TRBJ1-1; TRBD1 matches 9 bases. Germline V gene sequence: CDR1 MGHDK, CDR2 SYGVNS. CDR3 length equals 14 residues. The V segment lost 7 bases and the J segment 4 bases; nucleotides outside the gene matches: 7. The CDR3 sequence is CASTPGQGATEAFF. CDR3 bases: TGTGCCAGCACTCCGGGACAGGGAGCCACTGAAGCTTTCTTT.

V usage is TRBV25-1 and J usage is TRBJ2-2; D is unclear. The CDR3 is 12 residues long. Between the trimmed V and J ends, which lost 5 bases and 6 bases, there was a span of 7 bases. The germline gives CDR1 MGHDK, CDR2 SYGVNS. CDR3 amino acids: CASSNSAGELFF. CDR3 DNA sequence: TGTGCCAGCAGTAACTCCGCCGGGGAGCTGTTTTTT.

To note about this clone: This same CDR3 is encoded by further DNA sequences in the sample. The J gene is TRBJ2-2, the V gene TRBV29-1; 11 bases align to TRBD2. Germline-derived CDR1 and CDR2 are SQVTM and ANQGSEA. Trimming took 1 base from V and 5 from J; bases not matched to a gene: 3. CDR3 length equals 15 residues. For the CDR3, the DNA is TGCAGCGTTGAAGGGCTAGCGGGGGGAACCGGGGAGCTGTTTTTT. Translation: CSVEGLAGGTGELFF.

This clone was detected a few times. This chain joins TRBV6-1 and TRBJ1-4; 7 bases agree with TRBD1. Germline assignment: CDR1 MNHNS and CDR2 SASEGT. Losses at the gene ends were 10 bases for V and 0 bases for J; bases not matched to a gene: 2. The CDR3 runs 13 residues. CDR3 DNA sequence: TGTGCCACCCAGGGGGCAACTAATGAAAAACTGTTTTTT. As protein: CATQGATNEKLFF.

This clone was seen just once. The chain combines TRBV9 with TRBJ2-5; D possibly corresponds to TRBD2 (5 bases). Germline loops: CDR1 SGDLS, CDR2 YYNGEE. This CDR3 is 15 amino acids long. V was shortened by 3 bases and J by 2 bases, with 14 bases between the two germline ends. This chain's CDR3 is CASSASSGNQETQYF. The CDR3 DNA reads as TGTGCCAGCAGCGCCTCCTCCGGGAATCAAGAGACCCAGTACTTC.

This clone is categorized as large (0.1 to 1%). The same CDR3 also results from other DNA sequences found in this sample. This sequence joins TRBV29-1 and TRBJ2-2, with TRBD2 matching 11 bases. The CDR3 extends over 15 amino acids. J gave up 5 bases and V 1 base, and 3 bases lay outside the gene matches. Per germline, CDR1 SQVTM and CDR2 ANQGSEA. CDR3 DNA sequence: TGCAGCGTTGAAGGGCTAGCGGGAGGTACCGGGGAGCTGTTTTTT. Translation gives CSVEGLAGGTGELFF.